This record covers a single T cell receptor (beta chain). Its antigen is not identified. The data were produced by immunoSEQ multiplex PCR, yet TCRdb's version contains in-frame clones alone and is incomplete. The sample records about 73,000 clones, over 75% being singletons. This sample was taken from a study of radiotherapy plus CTLA-4 blockade in lung cancer. This CDR3 has 14 amino acids. The V segment lost 1 base and the J segment 8 bases; nucleotides outside the gene matches: 4. Per germline, CDR1 MGHRA and CDR2 YSYEKL. Those with chemo-refractory metastatic non-small-cell lung cancer were treated with focal radiation combined with CTLA-4 blockade using ipilimumab. Study-wide results and caveats: Per reports, early blood T cell clone dynamics, plus interferon-beta, forecast response most strongly. Expansion of tumor-derived TCR clones was observed in blood after radiotherapy plus ipilimumab.

V is TRBV4-1 and J is TRBJ2-3, with 9 bases aligning to TRBD1. Sequencing used peripheral blood, obtained from a patient treated with radiotherapy plus ipilimumab. The TCR sequence derives from a human donor with non-small cell lung cancer that progressed on radiotherapy plus ipilimumab. The CDR3 region has the DNA TGCGCCAGCAGCCAAGGACAGGGGGTGGGTACGCAGTATTTT. It specifies CASSQGQGVGTQYF.